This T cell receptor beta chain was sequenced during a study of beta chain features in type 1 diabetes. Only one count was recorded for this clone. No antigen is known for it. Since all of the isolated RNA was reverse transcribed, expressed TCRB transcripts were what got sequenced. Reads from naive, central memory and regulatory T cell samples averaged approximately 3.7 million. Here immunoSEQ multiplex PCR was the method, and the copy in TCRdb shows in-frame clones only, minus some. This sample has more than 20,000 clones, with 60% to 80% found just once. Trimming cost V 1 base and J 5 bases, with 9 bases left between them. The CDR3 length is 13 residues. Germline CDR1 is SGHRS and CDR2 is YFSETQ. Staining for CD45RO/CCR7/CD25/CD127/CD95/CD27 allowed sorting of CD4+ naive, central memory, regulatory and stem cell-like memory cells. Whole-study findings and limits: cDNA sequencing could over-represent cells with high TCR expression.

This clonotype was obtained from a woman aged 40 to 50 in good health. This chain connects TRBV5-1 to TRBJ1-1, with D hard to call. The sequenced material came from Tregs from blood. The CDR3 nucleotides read TGCGCCAGCAGCTTGTTGGGAGGTACTGAAGCTTTCTTT. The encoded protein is CASSLLGGTEAFF.